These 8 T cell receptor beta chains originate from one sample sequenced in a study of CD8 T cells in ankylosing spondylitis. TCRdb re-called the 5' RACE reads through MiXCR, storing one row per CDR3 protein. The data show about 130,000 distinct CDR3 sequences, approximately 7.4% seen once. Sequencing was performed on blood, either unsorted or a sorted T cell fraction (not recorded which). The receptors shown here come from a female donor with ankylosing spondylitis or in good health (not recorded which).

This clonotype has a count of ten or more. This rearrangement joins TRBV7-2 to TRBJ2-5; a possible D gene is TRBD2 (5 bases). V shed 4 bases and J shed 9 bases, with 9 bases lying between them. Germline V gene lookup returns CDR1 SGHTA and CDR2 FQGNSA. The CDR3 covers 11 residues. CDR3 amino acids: CASSSRGPQYF. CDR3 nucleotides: TGTGCCAGCAGCTCCCGGGGTCCCCAGTACTTC.

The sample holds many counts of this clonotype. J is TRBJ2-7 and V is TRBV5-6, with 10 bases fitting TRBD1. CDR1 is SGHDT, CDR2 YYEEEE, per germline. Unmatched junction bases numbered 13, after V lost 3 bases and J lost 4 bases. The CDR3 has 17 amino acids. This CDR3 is CASSSTAGTGDQYEQYF. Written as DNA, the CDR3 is TGTGCCAGCAGCTCTACCGCCGGGACAGGGGATCAGTACGAGCAGTACTTC.

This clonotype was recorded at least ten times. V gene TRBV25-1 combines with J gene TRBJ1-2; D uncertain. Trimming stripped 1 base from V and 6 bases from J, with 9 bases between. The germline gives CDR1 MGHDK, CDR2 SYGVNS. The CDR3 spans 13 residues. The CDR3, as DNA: TGTGCCAGCAGTGAATCCGGGGTGGATGGCTACACCTTC. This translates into CASSESGVDGYTF.

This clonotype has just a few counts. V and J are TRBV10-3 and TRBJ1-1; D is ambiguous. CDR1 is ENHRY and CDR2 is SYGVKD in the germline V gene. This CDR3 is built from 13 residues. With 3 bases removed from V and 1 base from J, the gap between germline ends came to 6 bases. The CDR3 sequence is CAISDLGNTEAFF. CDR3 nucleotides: TGTGCCATCAGTGATTTGGGGAACACTGAAGCTTTCTTT.

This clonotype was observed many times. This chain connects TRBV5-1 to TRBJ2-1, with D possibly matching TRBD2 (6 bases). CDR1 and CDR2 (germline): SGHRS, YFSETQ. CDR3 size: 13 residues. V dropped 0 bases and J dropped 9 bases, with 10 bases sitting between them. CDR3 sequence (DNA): TGCGCCAGCAGCTTGGTACAGGAGGGTGAGCAGTTCTTC. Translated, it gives CASSLVQEGEQFF.

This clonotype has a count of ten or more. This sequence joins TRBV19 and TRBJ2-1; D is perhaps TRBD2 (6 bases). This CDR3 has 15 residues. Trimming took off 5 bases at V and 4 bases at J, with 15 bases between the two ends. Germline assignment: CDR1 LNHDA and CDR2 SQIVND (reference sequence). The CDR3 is CASSLGGLLYNEQFF. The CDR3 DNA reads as TGTGCCAGTAGTCTCGGGGGACTCCTATACAATGAGCAGTTCTTC.

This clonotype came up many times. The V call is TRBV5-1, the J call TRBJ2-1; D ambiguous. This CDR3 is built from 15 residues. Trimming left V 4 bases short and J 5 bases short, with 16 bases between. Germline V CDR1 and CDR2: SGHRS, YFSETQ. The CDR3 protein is CASSPSPRSDNEQFF. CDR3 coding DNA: TGCGCCAGCAGCCCCAGTCCGAGGTCTGACAATGAGCAGTTCTTC. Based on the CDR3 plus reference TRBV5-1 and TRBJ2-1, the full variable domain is KAGVTQTPRYLIKTRGQQVTLSCSPISGHRSVSWYQQTPGQGLQFLFEYFSETQRNKGNFPGRFSGRQFSNSRSEMNVSTLELGDSALYLCASSPSPRSDNEQFFGPGTRLTVL.

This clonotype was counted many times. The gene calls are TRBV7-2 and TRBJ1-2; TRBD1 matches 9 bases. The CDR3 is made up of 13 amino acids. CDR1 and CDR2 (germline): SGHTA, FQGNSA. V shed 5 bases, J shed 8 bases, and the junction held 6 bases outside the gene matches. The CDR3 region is CASSQYTGGGYTF. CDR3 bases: TGTGCCAGCAGCCAATATACAGGGGGCGGCTACACCTTC.